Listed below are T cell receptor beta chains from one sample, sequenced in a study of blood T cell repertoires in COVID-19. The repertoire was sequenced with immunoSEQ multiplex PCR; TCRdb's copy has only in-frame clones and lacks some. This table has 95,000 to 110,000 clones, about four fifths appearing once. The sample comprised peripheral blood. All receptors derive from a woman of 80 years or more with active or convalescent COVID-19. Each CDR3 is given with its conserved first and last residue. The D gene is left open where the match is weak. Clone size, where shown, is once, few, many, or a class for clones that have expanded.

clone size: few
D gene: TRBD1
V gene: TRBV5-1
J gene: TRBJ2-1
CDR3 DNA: TGCGCCAGCAGCTTTGAGGACAGGGGGCTGAATGAGCAGTTCTTC
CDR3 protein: CASSFEDRGLNEQFF

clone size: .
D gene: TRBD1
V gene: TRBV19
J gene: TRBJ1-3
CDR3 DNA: TGTGCCAGTAGGGAGGGGGCGAGCTCTGGAAACACCATATATTTT
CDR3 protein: CASREGASSGNTIYF

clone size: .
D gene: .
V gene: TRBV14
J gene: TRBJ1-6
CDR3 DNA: TGTGCCAGCAGCCAACTGGGGGCAAGTTCACCCCTCCACTTT
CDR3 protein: CASSQLGASSPLHF

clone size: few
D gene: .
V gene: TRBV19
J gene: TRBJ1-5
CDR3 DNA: TGTGCCAGTAGTTTCCAGGGAAATCAGCCCCAGCATTTT
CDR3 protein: CASSFQGNQPQHF

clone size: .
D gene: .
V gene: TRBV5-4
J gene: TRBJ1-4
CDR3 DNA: TGTGCCAGCAGCTCTAAGGGGAAGGAAAAACTGTTTTTT
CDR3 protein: CASSSKGKEKLFF

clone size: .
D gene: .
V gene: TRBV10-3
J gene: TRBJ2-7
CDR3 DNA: TGTGCCATCAGCCCAGGCAGAGACGCCGACGAGCAGTACTTC
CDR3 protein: CAISPGRDADEQYF

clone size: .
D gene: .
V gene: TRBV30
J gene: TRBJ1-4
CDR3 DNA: TGTGCCTGGAGTGCGGGGTATAATGAAAAACTGTTTTTT
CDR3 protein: CAWSAGYNEKLFF

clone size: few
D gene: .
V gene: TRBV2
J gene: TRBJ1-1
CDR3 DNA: TGTGCCAGCAGTGAATGGGGCAACACTGAAGCTTTCTTT
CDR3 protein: CASSEWGNTEAFF

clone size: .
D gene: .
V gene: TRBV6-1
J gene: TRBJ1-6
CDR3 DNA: TGTGCCAGCAGTGAACGCAGGGCGAATTCACCCCTCCACTTT
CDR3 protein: CASSERRANSPLHF

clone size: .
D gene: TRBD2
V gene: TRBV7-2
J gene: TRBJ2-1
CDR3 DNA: TGTGCCAGCAGCTCCCAACTAGCGGGAGGCGACAATGAGCAGTTCTTC
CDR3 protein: CASSSQLAGGDNEQFF

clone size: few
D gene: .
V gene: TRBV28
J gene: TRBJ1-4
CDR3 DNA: TGTGCCAGCAGCCACCTGACAGAAAAACTGTTTTTT
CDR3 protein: CASSHLTEKLFF

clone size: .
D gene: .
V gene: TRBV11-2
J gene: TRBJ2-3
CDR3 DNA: TGTGCCAGCAGCCGCAGGGGTTCGTATGTTTCTTTCACAGATACGCAGTATTTT
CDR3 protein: CASSRRGSYVSFTDTQYF

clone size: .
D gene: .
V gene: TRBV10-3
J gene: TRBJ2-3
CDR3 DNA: TGTGCCATCAGTGAGTCTTCTAGATCCACAGATACGCAGTATTTT
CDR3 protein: CAISESSRSTDTQYF

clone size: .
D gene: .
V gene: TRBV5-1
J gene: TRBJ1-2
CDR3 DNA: TGCGCCAGCAGCCCTCCGGTCTCTCAGGCTAACTATGGCTACACCTTC
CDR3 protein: CASSPPVSQANYGYTF

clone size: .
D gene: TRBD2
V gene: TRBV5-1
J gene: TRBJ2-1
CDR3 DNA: TGCGCCAGTCTCGGGGGGGGCCCCTACAATGAGCAGTTCTTC
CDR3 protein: CASLGGGPYNEQFF

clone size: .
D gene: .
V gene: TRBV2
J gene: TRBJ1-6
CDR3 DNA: TGTGCCAGCAGGGTATCTATCAGGAATTCACCCCTCCACTTT
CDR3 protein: CASRVSIRNSPLHF

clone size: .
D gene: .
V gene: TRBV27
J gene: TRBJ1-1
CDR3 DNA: TGTGCCAGCAGTTCTCACCTCAGGGCTTCCAACACTGAAGCTTTCTTT
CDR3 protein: CASSSHLRASNTEAFF

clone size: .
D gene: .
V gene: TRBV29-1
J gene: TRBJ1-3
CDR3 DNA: TGCAGCGTATCTCGGGCAGGGGTAAACACCATATATTTT
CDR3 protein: CSVSRAGVNTIYF

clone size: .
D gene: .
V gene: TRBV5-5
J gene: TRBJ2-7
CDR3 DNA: TGTGCCAGCACCCCGAGGGCGGGCTACGAGCAGTACTTC
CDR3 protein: CASTPRAGYEQYF

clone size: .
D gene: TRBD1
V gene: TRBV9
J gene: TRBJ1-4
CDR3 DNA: TGTGCCAGCAGCGTAACGACAGGGGCCCCGCTTAATGAAAAACTGTTTTTT
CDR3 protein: CASSVTTGAPLNEKLFF

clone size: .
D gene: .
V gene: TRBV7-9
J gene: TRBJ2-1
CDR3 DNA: TGTGCCAGCAGCCTCCTAGCGTTAAGCTCCTACAATGAGCAGTTCTTC
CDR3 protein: CASSLLALSSYNEQFF

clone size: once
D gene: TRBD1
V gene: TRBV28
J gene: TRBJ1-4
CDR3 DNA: TGTGCCAGCAGTCCGACAGGGGCCAATGAAAAACTGTTTTTT
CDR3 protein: CASSPTGANEKLFF

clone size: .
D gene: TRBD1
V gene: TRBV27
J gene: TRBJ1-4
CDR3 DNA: TGTGCCAGCAGTGCTAGGGACAGACCTAATGAAAAACTGTTTTTT
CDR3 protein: CASSARDRPNEKLFF

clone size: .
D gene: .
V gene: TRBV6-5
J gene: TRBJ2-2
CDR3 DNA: TGTGCCAGCTTTGAGGCCTACACCGGGGAGCTGTTTTTT
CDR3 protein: CASFEAYTGELFF

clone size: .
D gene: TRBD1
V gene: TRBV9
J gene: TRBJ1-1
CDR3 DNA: TGTGCCAGCAGCACCAGGGGGCATACTGAAGCTTTCTTT
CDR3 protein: CASSTRGHTEAFF

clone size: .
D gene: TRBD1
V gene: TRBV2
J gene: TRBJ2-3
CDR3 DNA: TGTGCCAGCAGTAAGGACAGGGAAATCGCAGATACGCAGTATTTT
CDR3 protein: CASSKDREIADTQYF

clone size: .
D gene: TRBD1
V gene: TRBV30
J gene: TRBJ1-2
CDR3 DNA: TGTGCCTGGATAAAGGCCCCCATTTACTTGCAGGGGGAGTATGGCTACACCTTC
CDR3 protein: CAWIKAPIYLQGEYGYTF

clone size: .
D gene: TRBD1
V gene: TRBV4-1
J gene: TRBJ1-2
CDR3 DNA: TGCGCCAGCAGCCAGACAGGGATAGGGAACTATGGCTACACCTTC
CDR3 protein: CASSQTGIGNYGYTF

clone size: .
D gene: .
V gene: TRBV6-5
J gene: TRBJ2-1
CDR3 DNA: TGTGCCAGCAGTTACAGTTCTAACTACAATGAGCAGTTCTTC
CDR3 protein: CASSYSSNYNEQFF

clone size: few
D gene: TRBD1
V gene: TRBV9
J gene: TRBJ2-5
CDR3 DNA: TGTGCCAGCAGCCCCGATCCTTGGACAGGGAAGGGGACCCAGTACTTC
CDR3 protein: CASSPDPWTGKGTQYF

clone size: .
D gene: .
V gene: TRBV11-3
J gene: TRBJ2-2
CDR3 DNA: TGTGCCAGCAGCCGGAGCACCGGGGAGCTGTTTTTT
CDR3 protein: CASSRSTGELFF

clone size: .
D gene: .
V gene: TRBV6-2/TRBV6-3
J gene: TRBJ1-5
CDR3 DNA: TGTGCCAGCAGTTACTCAAGGGGTCAGCCCCAGCATTTT
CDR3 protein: CASSYSRGQPQHF

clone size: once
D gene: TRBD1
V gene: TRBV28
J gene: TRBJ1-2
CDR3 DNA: TGTGCCAGCAGTTTACCTGGGACAGGCCAAGGCAGCCTGGGGGGCTACACCTTC
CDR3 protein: CASSLPGTGQGSLGGYTF

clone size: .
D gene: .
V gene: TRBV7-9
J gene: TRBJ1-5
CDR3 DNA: TGTGCCAGCAGCCCTGCCGGTAACAATCAGCCCCAGCATTTT
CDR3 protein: CASSPAGNNQPQHF

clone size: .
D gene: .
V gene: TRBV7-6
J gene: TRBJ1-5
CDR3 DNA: TGTGCCAGCAGCCAGGCGGGTCAGCCCCAGCATTTT
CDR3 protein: CASSQAGQPQHF

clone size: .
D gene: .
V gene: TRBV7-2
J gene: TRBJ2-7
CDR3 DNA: TGTGCCAGCAGCTTAGGATTCTCGGAGGCAGCTAGCTCCTACGAGCAGTACTTC
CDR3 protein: CASSLGFSEAASSYEQYF

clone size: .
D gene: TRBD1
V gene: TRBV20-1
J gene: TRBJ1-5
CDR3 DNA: TGCAGTGCTAGTCGGACAGGGACCGTTCAGCCCCAGCATTTT
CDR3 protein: CSASRTGTVQPQHF

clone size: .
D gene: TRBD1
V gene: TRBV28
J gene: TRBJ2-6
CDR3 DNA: TGTGCCAGCAGCCTGACAGGGTCCGGGGCCAACGTCCTGACTTTC
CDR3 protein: CASSLTGSGANVLTF

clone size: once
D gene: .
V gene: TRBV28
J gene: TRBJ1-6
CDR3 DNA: TGTGCCAGCAGTCCCAGGAATTCACCCCTCCACTTT
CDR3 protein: CASSPRNSPLHF

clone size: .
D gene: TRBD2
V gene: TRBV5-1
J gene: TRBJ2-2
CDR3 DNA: TGCGCCAGCAGCTTGACTGCTAGCGGGGGCACCGGGGAGCTGTTTTTT
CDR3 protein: CASSLTASGGTGELFF

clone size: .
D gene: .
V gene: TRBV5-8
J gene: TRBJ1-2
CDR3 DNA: TGTGCCAGCAGCTTGCAGGGTACCAACTATGGCTACACCTTC
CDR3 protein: CASSLQGTNYGYTF

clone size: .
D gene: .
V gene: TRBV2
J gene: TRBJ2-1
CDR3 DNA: TGTGCCAGCAGTCCCACTAGAGACAATGAGCAGTTCTTC
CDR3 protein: CASSPTRDNEQFF

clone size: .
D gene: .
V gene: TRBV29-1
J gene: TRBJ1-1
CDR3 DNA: TGCAGCGTTGACAGGGACATGAACACTGAAGCTTTCTTT
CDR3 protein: CSVDRDMNTEAFF

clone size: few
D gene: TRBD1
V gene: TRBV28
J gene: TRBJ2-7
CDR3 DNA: TGTGCCAGCAGTTCGGGACAGTCCTACGAGCAGTACTTC
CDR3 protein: CASSSGQSYEQYF

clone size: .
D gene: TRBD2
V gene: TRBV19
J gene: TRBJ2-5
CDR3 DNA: TGTGCCAGTAGCCCGGGACTAGAGTGGGAGACCCAGTACTTC
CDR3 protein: CASSPGLEWETQYF

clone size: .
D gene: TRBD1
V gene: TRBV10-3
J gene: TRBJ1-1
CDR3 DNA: TGTGCCATCAGTGAGCGGACAGGGGCCTTCACTGAAGCTTTCTTT
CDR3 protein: CAISERTGAFTEAFF

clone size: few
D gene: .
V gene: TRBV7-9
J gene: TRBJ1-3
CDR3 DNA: TGTGCCAGCAGCTCAACAGAGTCCGGAAACACCATATATTTT
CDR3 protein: CASSSTESGNTIYF

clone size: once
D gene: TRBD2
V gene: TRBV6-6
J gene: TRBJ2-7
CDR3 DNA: TGTGCCAGCACTAGCGGCGGCTACGAGCAGTACTTC
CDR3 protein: CASTSGGYEQYF

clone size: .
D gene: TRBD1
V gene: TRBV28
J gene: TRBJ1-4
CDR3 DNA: TGTGCCAGCACCCGACACAGGGGTGCAACTAATGAAAAACTGTTTTTT
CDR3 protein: CASTRHRGATNEKLFF

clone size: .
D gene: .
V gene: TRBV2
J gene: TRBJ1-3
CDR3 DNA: TGTGCCAGCAGTGACAGGGGAAGCTCTGGAAACACCATATATTTT
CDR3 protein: CASSDRGSSGNTIYF

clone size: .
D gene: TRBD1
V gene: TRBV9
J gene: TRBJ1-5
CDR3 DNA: TGTGCCAGCAGCGCACAGGGGGATAGCAATCAGCCCCAGCATTTT
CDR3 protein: CASSAQGDSNQPQHF

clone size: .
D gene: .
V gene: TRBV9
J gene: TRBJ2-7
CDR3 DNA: TGTGCCAGCAGCGTAGCCTACGGGAGCGGGTACGAGCAGTACTTC
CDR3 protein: CASSVAYGSGYEQYF

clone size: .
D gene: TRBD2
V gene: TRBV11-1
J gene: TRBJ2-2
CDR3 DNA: TGTGCCAGCAGCTTACTAGCGGGGGGGCCCGGGGAGCTGTTTTTT
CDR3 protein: CASSLLAGGPGELFF

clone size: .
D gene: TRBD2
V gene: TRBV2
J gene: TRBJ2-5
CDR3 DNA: TGTGCCAGCACTCGACTAGCGGGGTCACAAGAGACCCAGTACTTC
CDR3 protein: CASTRLAGSQETQYF

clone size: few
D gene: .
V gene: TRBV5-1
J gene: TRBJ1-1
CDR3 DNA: TGCGCCAGCAGCTTACCGGGAAGGATCACCGAAGCTTTCTTT
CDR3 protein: CASSLPGRITEAFF

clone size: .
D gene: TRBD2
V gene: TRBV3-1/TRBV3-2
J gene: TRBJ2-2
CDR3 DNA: TGTGCCAGCAGCCAAGCGGGGGGGCGTGGGGAGCTGTTTTTT
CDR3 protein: CASSQAGGRGELFF

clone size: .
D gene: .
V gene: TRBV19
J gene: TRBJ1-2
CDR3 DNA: TGTGCCAGTAGTATAGAACTCAACAGGGCGAATGGCTACACCTTC
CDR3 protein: CASSIELNRANGYTF

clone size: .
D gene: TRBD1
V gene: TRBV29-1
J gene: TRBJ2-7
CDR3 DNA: TGCAGCGTCCACGACCCGGACAGGTCCACCTACGAGCAGTACTTC
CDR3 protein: CSVHDPDRSTYEQYF

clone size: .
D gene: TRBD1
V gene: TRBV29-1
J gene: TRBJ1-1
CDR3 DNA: TGCAGCGGGGACAGGGGGCGGACCACTGAAGCTTTCTTT
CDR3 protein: CSGDRGRTTEAFF